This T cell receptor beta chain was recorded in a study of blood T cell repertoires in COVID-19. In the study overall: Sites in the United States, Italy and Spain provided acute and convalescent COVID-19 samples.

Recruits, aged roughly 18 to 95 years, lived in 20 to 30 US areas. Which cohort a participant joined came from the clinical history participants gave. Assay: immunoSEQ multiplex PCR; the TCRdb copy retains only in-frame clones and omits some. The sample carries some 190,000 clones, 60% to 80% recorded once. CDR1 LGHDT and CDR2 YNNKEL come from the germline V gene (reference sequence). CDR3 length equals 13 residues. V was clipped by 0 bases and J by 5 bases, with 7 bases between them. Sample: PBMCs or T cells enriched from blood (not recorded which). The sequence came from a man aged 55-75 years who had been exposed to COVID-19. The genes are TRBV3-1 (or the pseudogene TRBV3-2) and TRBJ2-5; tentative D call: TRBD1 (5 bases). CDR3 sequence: CASSQDKGETQYF. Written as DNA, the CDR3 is TGTGCCAGCAGCCAAGATAAGGGGGAGACCCAGTACTTC.